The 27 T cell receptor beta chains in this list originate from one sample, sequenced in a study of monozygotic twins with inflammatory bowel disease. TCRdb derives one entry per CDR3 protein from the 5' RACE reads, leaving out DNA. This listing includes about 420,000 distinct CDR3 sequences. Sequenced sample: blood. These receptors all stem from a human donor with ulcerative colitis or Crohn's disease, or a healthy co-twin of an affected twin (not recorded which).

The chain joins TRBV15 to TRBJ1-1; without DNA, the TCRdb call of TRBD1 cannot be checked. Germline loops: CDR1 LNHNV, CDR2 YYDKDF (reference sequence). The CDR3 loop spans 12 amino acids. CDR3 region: CATSDEGVWAFF. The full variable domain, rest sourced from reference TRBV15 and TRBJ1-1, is DAMVIQNPRYQVTQFGKPVTLSCSQTLNHNVMYWYQQKSSQAPKLLFHYYDKDFNNEADTPDNFQSRRPNTSFCFLDIRSPGLGDTAMYLCATSDEGVWAFFGQGTRLTVV.

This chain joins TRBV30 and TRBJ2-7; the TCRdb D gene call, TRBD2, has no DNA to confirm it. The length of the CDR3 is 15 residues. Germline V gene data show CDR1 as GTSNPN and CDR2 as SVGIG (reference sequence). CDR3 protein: CAWSRGAGSAYEQYF.

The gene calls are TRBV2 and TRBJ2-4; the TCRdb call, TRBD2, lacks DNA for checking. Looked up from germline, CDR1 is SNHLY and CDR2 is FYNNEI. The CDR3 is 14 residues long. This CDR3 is CASSKPGLGNIQYF.

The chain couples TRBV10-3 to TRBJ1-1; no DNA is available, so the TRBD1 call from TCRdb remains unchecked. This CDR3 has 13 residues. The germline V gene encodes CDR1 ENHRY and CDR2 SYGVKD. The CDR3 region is CAISGGGSTEAFF.

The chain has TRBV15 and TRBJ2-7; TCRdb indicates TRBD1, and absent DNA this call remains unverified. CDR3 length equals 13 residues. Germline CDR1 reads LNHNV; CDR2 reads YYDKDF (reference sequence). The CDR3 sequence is CATSTGFTYEQYF.

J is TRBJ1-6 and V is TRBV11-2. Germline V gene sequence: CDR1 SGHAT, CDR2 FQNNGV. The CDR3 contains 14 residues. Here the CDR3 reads CASSLRTVNSPLHF.

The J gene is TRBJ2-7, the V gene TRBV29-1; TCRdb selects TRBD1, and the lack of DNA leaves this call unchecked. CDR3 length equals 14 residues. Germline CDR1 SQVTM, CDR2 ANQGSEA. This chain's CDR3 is CSVEAPGQGRRQYF.

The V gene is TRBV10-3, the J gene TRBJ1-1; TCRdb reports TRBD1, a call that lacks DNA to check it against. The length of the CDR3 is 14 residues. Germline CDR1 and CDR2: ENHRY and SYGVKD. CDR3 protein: CAISKTDRETEAFF.

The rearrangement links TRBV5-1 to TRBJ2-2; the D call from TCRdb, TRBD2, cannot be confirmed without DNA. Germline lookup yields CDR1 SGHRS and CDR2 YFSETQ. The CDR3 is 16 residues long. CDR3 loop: CASSLPGLAVAGELFF. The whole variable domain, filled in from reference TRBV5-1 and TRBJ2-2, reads KAGVTQTPRYLIKTRGQQVTLSCSPISGHRSVSWYQQTPGQGLQFLFEYFSETQRNKGNFPGRFSGRQFSNSRSEMNVSTLELGDSALYLCASSLPGLAVAGELFFGEGSRLTVL.

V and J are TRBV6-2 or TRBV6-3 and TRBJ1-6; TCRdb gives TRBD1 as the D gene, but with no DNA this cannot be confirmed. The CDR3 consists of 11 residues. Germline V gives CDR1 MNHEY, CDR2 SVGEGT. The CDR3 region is CASSPGSPLHF.

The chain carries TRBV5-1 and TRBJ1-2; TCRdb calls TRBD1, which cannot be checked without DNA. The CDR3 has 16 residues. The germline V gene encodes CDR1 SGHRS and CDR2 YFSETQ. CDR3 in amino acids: CASSLNPGTGGFGYTF.

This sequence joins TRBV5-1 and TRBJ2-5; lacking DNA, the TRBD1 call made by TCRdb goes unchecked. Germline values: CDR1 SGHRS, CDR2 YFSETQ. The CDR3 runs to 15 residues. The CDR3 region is CASSKNTGTGETQYF.

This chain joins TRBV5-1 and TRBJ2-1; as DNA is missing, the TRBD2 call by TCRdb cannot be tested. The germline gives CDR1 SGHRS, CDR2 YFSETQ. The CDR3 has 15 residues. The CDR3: CASSLVAGGPGEQFF. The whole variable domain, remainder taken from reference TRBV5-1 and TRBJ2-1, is KAGVTQTPRYLIKTRGQQVTLSCSPISGHRSVSWYQQTPGQGLQFLFEYFSETQRNKGNFPGRFSGRQFSNSRSEMNVSTLELGDSALYLCASSLVAGGPGEQFFGPGTRLTVL.

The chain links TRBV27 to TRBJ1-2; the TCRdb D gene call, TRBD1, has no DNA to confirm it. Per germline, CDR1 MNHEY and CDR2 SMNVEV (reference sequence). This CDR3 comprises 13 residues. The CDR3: CASSLRGRGGYTF.

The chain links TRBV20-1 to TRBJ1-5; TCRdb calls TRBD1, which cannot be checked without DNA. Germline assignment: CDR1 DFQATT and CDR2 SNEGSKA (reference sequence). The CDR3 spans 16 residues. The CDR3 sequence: CSAIDRQGIRDQPQHF.

The CDR3 loop is CSAPGLGNQFYEQYF. The rearrangement uses TRBV20-1 and TRBJ2-7; TCRdb calls TRBD1, which cannot be checked without DNA. Germline CDR1 DFQATT, CDR2 SNEGSKA (reference sequence). The CDR3 contains 15 residues.

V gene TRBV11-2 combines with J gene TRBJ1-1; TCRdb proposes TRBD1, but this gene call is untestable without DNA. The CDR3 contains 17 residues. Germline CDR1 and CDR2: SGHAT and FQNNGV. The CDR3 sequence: CASSSPGPHRVDTEAFF.

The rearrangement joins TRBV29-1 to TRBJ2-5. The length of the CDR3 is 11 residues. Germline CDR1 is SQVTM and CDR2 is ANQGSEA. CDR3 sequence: CSVDGIGAQYF.

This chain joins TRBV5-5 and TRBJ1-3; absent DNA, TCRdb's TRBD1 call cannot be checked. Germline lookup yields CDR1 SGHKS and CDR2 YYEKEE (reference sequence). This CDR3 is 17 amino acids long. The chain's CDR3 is CASSLAGTVPSGNTIYF.

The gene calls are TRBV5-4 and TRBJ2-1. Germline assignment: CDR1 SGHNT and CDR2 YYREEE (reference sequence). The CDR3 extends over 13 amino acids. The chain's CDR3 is CASSLGSQNEQFF.

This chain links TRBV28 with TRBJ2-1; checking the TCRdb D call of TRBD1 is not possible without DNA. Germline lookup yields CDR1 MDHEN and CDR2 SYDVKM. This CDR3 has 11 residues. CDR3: CASRTTGSKFF.

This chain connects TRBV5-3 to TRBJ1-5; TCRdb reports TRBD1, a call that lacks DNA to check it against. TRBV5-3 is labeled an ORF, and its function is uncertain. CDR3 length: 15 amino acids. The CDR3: CASLSLRLSNQPQHF.

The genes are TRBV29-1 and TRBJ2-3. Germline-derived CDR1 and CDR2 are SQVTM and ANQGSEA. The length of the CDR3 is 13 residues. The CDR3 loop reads CSVDEWSTDTQYF.

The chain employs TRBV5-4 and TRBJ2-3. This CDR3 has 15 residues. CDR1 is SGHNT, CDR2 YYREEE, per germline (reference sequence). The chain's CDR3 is CASSLETQSTDTQYF.

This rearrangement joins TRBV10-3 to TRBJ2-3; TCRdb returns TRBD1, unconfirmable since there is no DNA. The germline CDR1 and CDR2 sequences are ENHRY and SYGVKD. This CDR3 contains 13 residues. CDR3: CATQGPVTDTQYF.

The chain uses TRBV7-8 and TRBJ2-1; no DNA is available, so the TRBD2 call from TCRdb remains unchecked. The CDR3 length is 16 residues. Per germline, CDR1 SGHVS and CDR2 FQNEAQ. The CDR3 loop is CASSLTSGRSYNEQFF.

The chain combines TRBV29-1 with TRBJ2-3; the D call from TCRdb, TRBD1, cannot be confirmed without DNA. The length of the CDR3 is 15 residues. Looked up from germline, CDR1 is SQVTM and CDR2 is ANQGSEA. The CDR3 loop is CSVTGNAGGTDTQYF.